Listed below are T cell receptor beta chains from one sample, sequenced in a study of CD8+CD57+ T cells in acquired aplastic anemia. Using its own MiXCR run on the reads, TCRdb lists one record per CDR3 protein. The table lists some 170,000 distinct CDR3 sequences, around half of them singletons. Sequenced: sorted CD4+, CD8+, or CD8+CD57+ T cells (not recorded which) from PBMCs. All receptors derive from a human donor with aplastic anemia. CDR3s include the opening cysteine and the closing phenylalanine or tryptophan.

J gene | V gene | CDR3 length | CDR3 protein
TRBJ2-7 | TRBV28 | 13 | CASKGGGYYEQYF
TRBJ2-2 | TRBV2 | 14 | CASSDGTETGELFF
TRBJ1-1 | TRBV19 | 13 | CASKFGANTEAFF
TRBJ1-1 | TRBV19 | 15 | CASSIATGGDPEAFF
TRBJ2-7 | TRBV11-1 | 16 | CASSKTSGRAWNEQYF
TRBJ1-2 | TRBV20-1 | 12 | CSARETRYGYTF
TRBJ2-7 | TRBV10-3 | 15 | CAISESTLRVGEQYF
TRBJ1-1 | TRBV4-1 | 16 | CASSQDAQGANTEAFF
TRBJ2-3 | TRBV7-9 | 17 | CASSLERGARSTDTQYF
TRBJ1-3 | TRBV6-5 | 14 | CASSYSQTGNTIYF
TRBJ2-7 | TRBV11-2 | 14 | CASSLDSVSYEQYF
TRBJ2-5 | TRBV10-3 | 15 | CAISYGLASPETQYF
TRBJ2-3 | TRBV3-1 | 13 | CASSQKYEYTQYF
TRBJ2-5 | TRBV7-8 | 12 | CASSLRGETQYF
TRBJ2-5 | TRBV7-6 | 15 | CASSSLAGDEATQYF
TRBJ2-1 | TRBV10-3 | 12 | CAIMARGNEQFF
TRBJ2-7 | TRBV29-1 | 13 | CSVEEEGGREQYF